This T cell receptor (beta chain) originates from a study of OX40 agonist ivuxolimab in advanced cancers. Unmatched junction bases numbered 4, after V lost 4 bases and J lost 5 bases. CDR3 length: 13 residues. Germline V CDR1 and CDR2: SGDLS, YYNGEE. Produced via immunoSEQ multiplex PCR; TCRdb's table is partial and in-frame only. The sample contains about 50,000 clones, about four fifths of which appear only once. As concerns this clone: Its antigen is currently unknown.

The study, taken as a whole, reports: Partial responders receiving 0.1-3.0 mg/kg showed among the lowest clonal expansion.

The gene calls are TRBV9 and TRBJ1-2; TRBD1 matches 8 bases. Sequenced material: CD4+ or CD8+ T cells sorted from blood, taken in a trial of the OX40 agonist ivuxolimab. The receptor was derived from an adult with an advanced solid tumor such as melanoma, head and neck, liver or kidney cancer. The CDR3 coding sequence is TGTGCCAGCAGCCCCACAGGGGGGTATGGCTACACCTTC. Translated: CASSPTGGYGYTF.